This TCR beta chain comes out of a study of CD8+CD57+ T cells in acquired aplastic anemia. As for the study in general: Sorted CD4+ plus CD8+ cells gave DNA averaging 3.2 ug.

Germline lookup yields CDR1 SGHNT and CDR2 YYREEE (reference sequence). V was pared by 4 bases and J by 5 bases, with 8 bases of the junction left unmatched. CDR3 size: 15 residues. Patients included in sequencing had previously demonstrated CD8+CD57+ cell expansion by flow cytometry. With no exception, the patients had severe acquired aplastic anemia. No therapy had been given to the patients at the time of blood sampling. Template material for TCR beta VDJ and CDR3 profiling consisted of genomic DNA. TCRdb used MiXCR to reprocess the reads, holding one entry per CDR3 protein. Of about 58,000 distinct CDR3 sequences in the sample, just over 55% were seen once. Overall study findings and caveats: Between the patient and control groups, CD8+ Simpson's diversity did not differ significantly.

This clonotype was observed a few times. Its matching antigen is unknown. The TCR was taken from a human donor with aplastic anemia. The chain recombines TRBV5-4 with TRBJ2-2, with 7 bases identical to TRBD2. Specimen: sorted CD4+, CD8+, or CD8+CD57+ T cells (not recorded which) from PBMCs. This chain's CDR3 is CASSPPGGGTGELFF. CDR3 sequence (DNA): TGTGCCAGCAGCCCTCCTGGGGGGGGGACCGGGGAGCTGTTTTTT.